The T cell receptor beta chain under discussion was sequenced for a study of coeliac disease. This CDR3 has 14 residues. V dropped 1 base and J dropped 4 bases, with 10 bases sitting between them. Germline CDR1 SGHAT, CDR2 FQNNGV. Libraries were prepared by immunoSEQ multiplex PCR; TCRdb keeps only in-frame clonotypes and omits some of them. This sample yields approximately 6,500 clones, of which roughly 70% are seen a single time; about 7% belongs to the top ten. The source of this sequence is a man aged 45-65 years with active celiac disease. The specimen was lamina propria lymphocytes from the gut. The rearrangement links TRBV11-2 to TRBJ1-2; D is unresolved. The CDR3 region has the DNA TGTGCCAGCAGCTTAGTCGGCGGGGTCTATGGCTACACCTTC. Amino acid sequence: CASSLVGGVYGYTF.